The rows below give T cell receptor beta chains drawn from one sample of a study of blood T cell repertoires in COVID-19. Clones were read by immunoSEQ multiplex PCR, and TCRdb kept only the in-frame ones, dropping some. The table includes 300,000 to 350,000 clones, 88% detected once. Sequenced input: PBMCs or T cells enriched from blood (not recorded which). These receptors came from a woman in her 30s who had been exposed to COVID-19. CDR3s include the opening cysteine and the closing phenylalanine or tryptophan. The D gene is left open where the match is weak.

cdr3_aa | cdr3_length | d_call | v_call
CASSDRGRENEKLFF | 15 | TRBD1 | TRBV18
CASSPRREGNTGELFF | 16 | TRBD2 | TRBV18
CASSYSLQGYYGYTF | 15 | NA | TRBV6-5
CASSEGGVLEYGYTF | 15 | NA | TRBV6-1
CASSPRGREGTGELFF | 16 | NA | TRBV7-7
CASSFVVGTSPGDTQYF | 17 | TRBD2 | TRBV19
CASSVEGAPSTDTQYF | 16 | NA | TRBV9
CASSHLTGVAETQYF | 15 | TRBD1 | TRBV4-1
CASSPLAPPEQYF | 13 | NA | TRBV28
CASSLVGTSGSTDTQYF | 17 | TRBD2 | TRBV5-4
CASSAGQGASNYGYTF | 16 | TRBD1 | TRBV5-4
CASSLEGRPSGYTF | 14 | NA | TRBV11-2
CASSFQEEGPQHF | 13 | NA | TRBV7-9
CASSWTGANTEAFF | 14 | TRBD1 | TRBV5-1
CASSKQTGYEQYF | 13 | NA | TRBV12-3/TRBV12-4
CASSPQGPTGYGYTF | 15 | NA | TRBV3-1/TRBV3-2
CASITRGSQDYGYTF | 15 | NA | TRBV28
CSVGQGRSEKLFF | 13 | TRBD1 | TRBV29-1
CASSPWPGLYEITDTQYF | 18 | NA | TRBV6-6
CASSPGQPHSPLHF | 14 | NA | TRBV5-1
CASSQDKSEAFF | 12 | NA | TRBV7-9
CASSERGAFFESHEQYF | 17 | NA | TRBV10-2
CASSLGRGLTEAFF | 14 | TRBD1 | TRBV5-1
CASSLGREGNEQFF | 14 | TRBD2 | TRBV7-2
CASRGGAGGPTDTQYF | 16 | TRBD2 | TRBV5-1
CASSYSSANSNQPQHF | 16 | NA | TRBV6-5
CASSPDRGATNEKLFF | 16 | TRBD1 | TRBV19
CASSLFKGLGTEAFF | 15 | NA | TRBV27
CAISESTSTAEQYF | 14 | NA | TRBV10-3
CASRKNTLTGELFF | 14 | NA | TRBV9
CASSPNRGDQPQHF | 14 | TRBD1 | TRBV18
CASTAPLLEPPYEQYF | 16 | NA | TRBV5-8
CASSLTSGRGPQETQYF | 17 | TRBD2 | TRBV27
CATSRASGHSGNTIYF | 16 | NA | TRBV15
CASSATGGYEQYF | 13 | TRBD1 | TRBV19
CAWSIAGGPYEQFF | 14 | TRBD2 | TRBV30
CASSDSPGEKLFF | 13 | NA | TRBV6-4
CASSRDRSYGYTF | 13 | NA | TRBV12-3/TRBV12-4
CASKQGAKNIQYF | 13 | TRBD1 | TRBV5-6
CASTQGTEGYTF | 12 | TRBD1 | TRBV5-1
CASSIVQRRYEQYF | 14 | NA | TRBV19
CASSNEIGARGNQPQHF | 17 | NA | TRBV6-4
CASSDRVHYNEQFF | 14 | NA | TRBV2
CASSLTPPYEQYF | 13 | NA | TRBV12-3/TRBV12-4
CASSLGWDRGRGTQYF | 16 | TRBD1 | TRBV11-2
CASSLASVGSSYEQYF | 16 | NA | TRBV5-6
CSASARNEQFF | 11 | NA | TRBV20-1
CASSKGQGPTGELFF | 15 | TRBD1 | TRBV19
CASSQDLAQGSYGYTF | 16 | TRBD1 | TRBV4-1
CASSRRQGAGTDTQYF | 16 | TRBD1 | TRBV5-6
CASRGTSGRYQETQYF | 16 | TRBD2 | TRBV19
CASSFGGEAFF | 11 | NA | TRBV7-9
CASSPLGASTDTQYF | 15 | NA | TRBV18
CASSLVLAGGSWAGELFF | 18 | TRBD2 | TRBV7-2
CASSKMDGAWEQPQHF | 16 | NA | TRBV19